One sample yielded the 14 T cell receptor beta chains listed below, sequenced in a study of cytomegalovirus exposure and HLA in healthy donors. Primers: 60 Vbeta forward and 13 Jbeta reverse. Sequencing used immunoSEQ multiplex PCR; TCRdb keeps in-frame clones, though not all of them. The table has hundreds of thousands of clones, approximately 90% seen once. Sequencing was carried out using PBMCs. The receptors were gathered from a woman aged 18-30 years in good health and CMV-seronegative.

This clone was observed a single time. V usage is TRBV30 and J usage is TRBJ2-4; D ambiguous. Germline CDR1 and CDR2: GTSNPN and SVGIG (reference sequence). This CDR3 contains 14 residues. The V gene lost 2 bases and the J gene lost 3 bases, with 11 bases spanning the gap. The CDR3 loop reads CAWSKPGVKNIQYF. The CDR3 bases are TGTGCCTGGAGTAAACCCGGAGTCAAAAACATTCAGTACTTC. Drawing the rest from reference TRBV30 and TRBJ2-4, the complete variable domain is SQTIHQWPATLVQPVGSPLSLECTVEGTSNPNLYWYRQAAGRGLQLLFYSVGIGQISSEVPQNLSASRPQDRQFILSSKKLLLSDSGFYLCAWSKPGVKNIQYFGAGTRLSVL.

The V and J genes are TRBV5-6 and TRBJ2-3; 7 bases map to TRBD2. The CDR3 runs to 13 residues. Germline lookup yields CDR1 SGHDT and CDR2 YYEEEE. The junction had 5 bases not matched to a gene; V was cut back by 6 bases and J by 4 bases. CDR3 coding DNA: TGTGCCAGCACCGGACTAGTGGCAGATACGCAGTATTTT. Translated: CASTGLVADTQYF.

A single count supports this clone. The rearrangement uses TRBV14 and TRBJ1-2; D is uncertain. This CDR3 contains 14 residues. Trimming pared 2 bases from V and 3 bases from J, leaving 10 bases between. CDR1 is SGHDN, CDR2 FVKESK, per germline. CDR3 in DNA: TGTGCCAGCAGCCAACGGGGAATCCACTATGGCTACACCTTC. Protein: CASSQRGIHYGYTF.

This clone turned up a few times. V and J are TRBV5-8 and TRBJ1-6, with unresolved D. V shed 1 base and J shed 11 bases, with 4 bases lying between them. Per germline, CDR1 SGHTS and CDR2 YDEGEE. CDR3 size: 11 residues. This chain's CDR3 is CASSLYPPLHF. CDR3 sequence (DNA): TGTGCCAGCAGCTTGTATCCACCCCTCCACTTT.

This chain joins TRBV2 and TRBJ1-2, with 9 nucleotides matching TRBD1. This CDR3 region has 13 residues. V lost 6 bases, J lost 7 bases, and 6 bases stayed unmatched. Germline V lookup: CDR1 SNHLY, CDR2 FYNNEI. The CDR3, as DNA: TGTGCCAGCAGGTCGACAGGGGGAGCTGGCTACACCTTC. Amino acids: CASRSTGGAGYTF.

The chain carries TRBV6-5 and TRBJ1-2; D is unresolved. This CDR3 contains 13 residues. Trimming cost V 2 bases and J 7 bases, with 11 bases left between them. From germline, CDR1 is MNHEY and CDR2 SVGAGI. As DNA, the CDR3 is TGTGCCAGCAGTTACCTTGACTCTGGTGGCTACACCTTC. Protein product: CASSYLDSGGYTF.

The chain joins TRBV15 to TRBJ1-2; no clear D. The V gene lost 2 bases and the J gene lost 3 bases, with 13 bases spanning the gap. Germline values: CDR1 LNHNV, CDR2 YYDKDF (reference sequence). The CDR3 extends over 15 amino acids. The CDR3 is CATSRYGGSYYGYTF. In nucleotides, the CDR3 is TGTGCCACCAGCAGATACGGCGGTTCCTACTATGGCTACACCTTC.

This chain uses TRBV20-1 with TRBJ1-1; D unresolved. Germline loops: CDR1 DFQATT, CDR2 SNEGSKA (reference sequence). The CDR3 extends over 11 amino acids. V was trimmed by 3 bases and J by 11 bases, leaving 13 bases between them. The chain's CDR3 is CSASDGLAAFF. CDR3 nucleotide sequence: TGCAGTGCTAGTGACGGGTTGGCGGCTTTCTTT.

The rearrangement joins TRBV19 to TRBJ1-1; TRBD1 matches 8 bases. Per germline, CDR1 LNHDA and CDR2 SQIVND (reference sequence). The CDR3 contains 15 residues. The V gene end was trimmed by 5 bases and the J gene end by 1 base; junction bases not matched to a gene: 6. DNA of the CDR3: TGTGCCAGTAGTGTCACAGGGGGGAAGAACACTGAAGCTTTCTTT. Translated: CASSVTGGKNTEAFF.

V is TRBV27 and J is TRBJ2-3, with a tentative D call TRBD1 (6 bases). Looked up from germline, CDR1 is MNHEY and CDR2 is SMNVEV (reference sequence). The CDR3 contains 15 residues. V was cut by 6 bases and J by 2 bases, with 15 bases left in between. The CDR3 DNA reads as TGTGCCAGCAGCCTACGGACAGCTCACACAGATACGCAGTATTTT. Encoded protein: CASSLRTAHTDTQYF.

In regard to this clone: Within the sample, other DNA sequences also encode this same CDR3. This chain connects TRBV5-1 to TRBJ1-1; no definite D call. Trimming took 1 base from V and 1 from J, leaving 14 bases between them. The length of the CDR3 is 16 residues. Germline V gene sequence: CDR1 SGHRS, CDR2 YFSETQ. CDR3 DNA sequence: TGCGCCAGCAGCTTGCGTGGTGCGCCGGGGAACACTGAAGCTTTCTTT. Protein sequence: CASSLRGAPGNTEAFF.

V and J are TRBV6-6 and TRBJ2-3, with TRBD2 identical over 7 bases. This CDR3 spans 15 amino acids. The ends lost 4 bases at V and 1 base at J; junction bases unmatched: 5. Germline loops: CDR1 MNHNY, CDR2 SVGAGI (reference sequence). CDR3 protein: CASSSPGRGTDTQYF. The CDR3 coding sequence is TGTGCCAGCAGTTCCCCGGGGAGGGGCACAGATACGCAGTATTTT.

The chain combines TRBV9 with TRBJ2-7, with a tentative D call TRBD1 (5 bases). In germline, CDR1 is SGDLS, CDR2 YYNGEE. The ends were cut back, 0 bases at V and 3 bases at J, with 7 bases in the middle. This CDR3 region has 13 residues. The CDR3 DNA reads TGTGCCAGCAGCGTAGCGCAGGGCTACGAGCAGTACTTC. Translating gives CASSVAQGYEQYF.

The chain carries TRBV7-2 and TRBJ1-1, with D perhaps TRBD1 (5 bases). From germline, CDR1 is SGHTA and CDR2 FQGNSA. This CDR3 has 14 residues. Between the trimmed V and J ends, which lost 6 bases and 4 bases, there was a span of 15 bases. Here the CDR3 reads CASSNRRGSTEAFF. Written as DNA, the CDR3 is TGTGCCAGCAGTAACCGACGGGGGAGCACTGAAGCTTTCTTT.